This T cell receptor beta chain was captured in a study of beta chain features in type 1 diabetes. General observations from the study: Shortening of TCRB CDR3s, moderate but significant, appeared in all four CD4+ subsets of Type 1 diabetes patients.

This clone was seen a handful of times. Its target is unknown. Germline CDR1 is MNHEY and CDR2 is SVGAGI. There are 13 residues in the CDR3. V was shortened by 2 bases and J by 8 bases, with 13 bases between the two germline ends. Isolated RNA was reverse transcribed in full, so expressed TCRB transcripts were sequenced. Repertoires were generated with immunoSEQ multiplex PCR, while TCRdb's copy carries only in-frame clones and drops some. The table includes about 620,000 clones, about 16% detected once. This chain links TRBV6-5 with TRBJ2-7; possible D gene TRBD1, 6 bases. The sequence came from a young man in good health. The specimen was naive CD4+ T cells from blood. Here the CDR3 reads CASSYPGTTKQYF. Here the CDR3 DNA reads TGTGCCAGCAGTTACCCAGGGACAACGAAGCAGTACTTC.